The next 8 T cell receptor beta chains were all read from a single sample in a study of blood T cell repertoires in COVID-19. Clones were read by immunoSEQ multiplex PCR, and TCRdb kept only the in-frame ones, dropping some. Of 120,000 to 150,000 clones in the sample, over 85% were seen once. Sequenced input: peripheral blood. These receptors were collected from a human donor in a cohort sampled during active COVID-19.

The CDR3 DNA is TGTGCCAGCAGTTACGGGACAGGGGGCGGAAACTATGGCTACACCTTC. Translation gives CASSYGTGGGNYGYTF. The rearrangement links TRBV6-5 to TRBJ1-2; 12 bases match TRBD1. Per germline, CDR1 MNHEY and CDR2 SVGAGI. The V gene end was trimmed by 2 bases and the J gene end by 2 bases; junction bases not matched to a gene: 3. The CDR3 length is 16 residues.

The chain employs TRBV5-1 and TRBJ2-2; no reliable D call. The CDR3 spans 13 residues. Between the trimmed V and J ends, which lost 3 bases and 7 bases, there was a span of 10 bases. Looked up from germline, CDR1 is SGHRS and CDR2 is YFSETQ. CDR3 residues: CASSSRGGGELFF. The CDR3 region has the DNA TGCGCCAGCAGCTCCAGAGGTGGCGGGGAGCTGTTTTTT.

This sequence joins TRBV9 and TRBJ1-3, with TRBD1 as a possible D gene (6 bases). The CDR3 totals 14 residues. The germline gives CDR1 SGDLS, CDR2 YYNGEE. The V end was cut by 4 bases, the J end by 0 bases, with 8 bases between. In nucleotides, the CDR3 is TGTGCCAGCAGCCCGGACAGCTCTGGAAACACCATATATTTT. This codes for CASSPDSSGNTIYF.

The V and J genes are TRBV19 and TRBJ1-6; TRBD1 is a possible D gene (6 bases). Germline V gene data show CDR1 as LNHDA and CDR2 as SQIVND (reference sequence). This CDR3 comprises 14 residues. Deletions cut 5 bases from V and 11 bases from J, with 16 bases between. For the CDR3, the DNA is TGTGCCAGTAGTGCGGCAGGGGATGAGGCACCCCTCCACTTT. This translates into CASSAAGDEAPLHF.

This chain uses TRBV5-4 with TRBJ2-4; 8 bases fit TRBD1. The J segment lost 5 bases and the V segment lost 3 bases, leaving 4 bases of the junction unmatched. Germline V gene sequence: CDR1 SGHNT, CDR2 YYREEE (reference sequence). CDR3 length: 14 residues. The CDR3 region is CASSSGQGQNIQYF. In DNA, the CDR3 is TGTGCCAGCAGCTCCGGACAGGGTCAAAACATTCAGTACTTC. Based on the CDR3 plus reference TRBV5-4 and TRBJ2-4, the full variable domain is ETGVTQSPTHLIKTRGQQVTLRCSSQSGHNTVSWYQQALGQGPQFIFQYYREEENGRGNFPPRFSGLQFPNYSSELNVNALELDDSALYLCASSSGQGQNIQYFGAGTRLSVL.

The V and J genes are TRBV2 and TRBJ2-1; TRBD2 matches 8 bases. The V and J ends lost 5 bases and 4 bases, in that order; junction bases with no gene match: 7. Germline V gene sequence: CDR1 SNHLY, CDR2 FYNNEI. The CDR3 contains 15 residues. The DNA for the CDR3 is TGTGCCAGCAGTTGGCGGGAGGAGAATTACAATGAGCAGTTCTTC. This encodes CASSWREENYNEQFF.

This clone was seen a few times. This chain connects TRBV19 to TRBJ1-2, with 10 bases lining up with TRBD1. There are 17 residues in the CDR3. CDR1 LNHDA and CDR2 SQIVND come from the germline V gene (reference sequence). The trim removed 4 bases at V and 0 bases at J, leaving 8 bases unmatched. The CDR3 protein is CASSTPGTGASNYGYTF. The CDR3, as DNA: TGTGCCAGTAGTACCCCCGGGACAGGGGCCTCTAACTATGGCTACACCTTC. Full variable domain (remainder filled in from reference TRBV19 and TRBJ1-2): DGGITQSPKYLFRKEGQNVTLSCEQNLNHDAMYWYRQDPGQGLRLIYYSQIVNDFQKGDIAEGYSVSREKKESFPLTVTSAQKNPTAFYLCASSTPGTGASNYGYTFGSGTRLTVV.

This clone was picked up a small number of times. The rearrangement uses TRBV7-8 and TRBJ2-1, with 7 bases lining up with TRBD1. Looked up from germline, CDR1 is SGHVS and CDR2 is FQNEAQ. After removal of 5 bases from V and 6 bases from J, the junction contained 10 bases not matched to a gene. The CDR3 sequence is 15 residues long. CDR3 region: CASSLGTALGNEQFF. DNA of the CDR3: TGTGCCAGCAGCCTCGGGACAGCGCTCGGCAATGAGCAGTTCTTC.